Listed below are T cell receptor beta chains from one sample, sequenced in a study of PD-1 blockade in classical Hodgkin lymphoma. The data were produced by immunoSEQ multiplex PCR, yet TCRdb's version contains in-frame clones alone and is incomplete. This table holds around 66,000 clones, 60% to 80% found once. Material: peripheral blood mononuclear cells (PBMCs), obtained before the second cycle of nivolumab. The receptors originated from a human donor with classical Hodgkin lymphoma. CDR3s include the opening cysteine and the closing phenylalanine or tryptophan. The D gene is left open where the match is weak. The size field is filled for only some rows; it gives once, few, many or a size class.

v_call	d_call	j_call	cdr3_length	clone_size	cdr3_nt	cdr3_aa
TRBV15	-	TRBJ2-2	16	-	TGTGCCACCAGCAGAGATTTGAGTTTAACCACCGGGGAGCTGTTTTTT	CATSRDLSLTTGELFF
TRBV9	TRBD2	TRBJ2-5	18	-	TGTGCCAGCAGCGGAAAGGGAGCTAGCGGGGCCCCGCTGGAGACCCAGTACTTC	CASSGKGASGAPLETQYF
TRBV7-2	TRBD2	TRBJ2-1	16	-	TGTGCCAGCAGCTTAGGGGGGACTAGCGGGTTCAATGAGCAGTTCTTC	CASSLGGTSGFNEQFF
TRBV29-1	TRBD1	TRBJ1-2	15	-	TGCAGCGTCACAGGGGGTTCCAAAGCTAACTATGGCTACACCTTC	CSVTGGSKANYGYTF
TRBV19	-	TRBJ1-2	12	once	TGTGCCAGTGGAGGGATGAACTATGGCTACACCTTC	CASGGMNYGYTF
TRBV6-4	-	TRBJ2-1	14	-	TGTGCCAGCAGTGACTCGACAGAACGGGATGAGCAGTTCTTC	CASSDSTERDEQFF
TRBV6-5	TRBD2	TRBJ2-4	14	-	TGTGCCAGCAGTTACTCGTTCGGGGGGGACATTCAGTACTTC	CASSYSFGGDIQYF
TRBV7-8	-	TRBJ2-3	16	-	TGTGCCAGCAGCCTTTGGGAGGTTGCTAGCACAGATACGCAGTATTTT	CASSLWEVASTDTQYF
TRBV5-4	TRBD1	TRBJ1-2	17	-	TGTGCCAGCAGCTTGGCTCATCCGGGACAGGGACCAAGAGGCTACACCTTC	CASSLAHPGQGPRGYTF
TRBV28	-	TRBJ1-2	13	-	TGTGCCAGCAGTCCCAGCCTTTCCTATGGCTACACCTTC	CASSPSLSYGYTF
TRBV9	-	TRBJ2-5	14	-	TGTGCCAGCAGCGCGGGGGCAGTCCGGGAGACCCAGTACTTC	CASSAGAVRETQYF
TRBV2	TRBD1	TRBJ2-7	16	-	TGTGCCAGCAGGAAACCCGGGACAGGGTCCCCCTACGAGCAGTACTTC	CASRKPGTGSPYEQYF
TRBV12-5	-	TRBJ1-5	13	-	TGTGCTAGTGGTTACGACAACGTGGGGCCCCAGCATTTT	CASGYDNVGPQHF
TRBV11-3	-	TRBJ1-2	15	-	TGTGCCAGCAGCTTAGTGTACGAGTCTTCGGATGGCTACACCTTC	CASSLVYESSDGYTF
TRBV27	TRBD1	TRBJ2-1	15	once	TGTGCCAGCGCTGGACAGGGGGCGAACTACAATGAGCAGTTCTTC	CASAGQGANYNEQFF
TRBV18	TRBD1	TRBJ2-3	15	-	TGTGCCAGCTCACTCCGGGACAGGGTGGCAGATACGCAGTATTTT	CASSLRDRVADTQYF
TRBV5-1	TRBD1	TRBJ1-1	14	few	TGCGCCAGCAGCTGGGACAGAATGAACACTGAAGCTTTCTTT	CASSWDRMNTEAFF
TRBV10-1	-	TRBJ1-1	13	once	TGCGCCAGCAGTGCGGGGGTTGGGACTGAAGCTTTCTTT	CASSAGVGTEAFF
TRBV6-1	-	TRBJ1-2	13	-	TGTGCCAGCAGTGAAGCGATCGGGGGGCGCTACACCTTC	CASSEAIGGRYTF
TRBV5-5	-	TRBJ2-7	13	-	TGTGCCAGCAGCTTAATCCTTACCTACGAGCAGTACTTC	CASSLILTYEQYF
TRBV6-5	-	TRBJ2-5	13	-	TGTGCCAGCAGTTTCCCAGGGGTAGAGACCCAGTACTTC	CASSFPGVETQYF
TRBV14	-	TRBJ2-7	13	-	TGTGCCAGCAGCCAAGTATCGGGCTACGAGCAGTACTTC	CASSQVSGYEQYF
TRBV7-3	-	TRBJ1-4	14	-	TGTGCCAGCAGCTTAGCGTTGGGAAATGAAAAACTGTTTTTT	CASSLALGNEKLFF
TRBV9	-	TRBJ2-2	17	-	TGTGCCAGCAGCGCCCTACAAAGGGTAGGGAACACCGGGGAGCTGTTTTTT	CASSALQRVGNTGELFF
TRBV19	-	TRBJ2-7	13	-	TGTGCCAGTAGTAAAGGACGGTTCTACGAGCAGTACTTC	CASSKGRFYEQYF
TRBV19	TRBD2	TRBJ2-3	16	-	TGTGCCAGTAGTACCGGACTAGCGGGCCGCACAGATACGCAGTATTTT	CASSTGLAGRTDTQYF
TRBV4-2	TRBD2	TRBJ2-1	16	-	TGTGCCAGCAACCAAGGCGGCGGGACTAGCACCAATGAGCAGTTCTTC	CASNQGGGTSTNEQFF
TRBV7-2	TRBD1	TRBJ1-4	15	-	TGTGCCAGCAGCCAACGACAGGGCTGGGGTGAAAAACTGTTTTTT	CASSQRQGWGEKLFF
TRBV28	TRBD1	TRBJ1-3	14	-	TGTGCCAGCAGGTTGGACAGGGCCGGGAACACCATATATTTT	CASRLDRAGNTIYF
TRBV6-6	TRBD2	TRBJ2-3	14	few	TGTGCCAGCAGTGCGGGGGGAAGCACAGATACGCAGTATTTT	CASSAGGSTDTQYF
TRBV2	-	TRBJ1-1	15	-	TGTGCCAGCACCCTTGGGGGAGCCTTGAACACTGAAGCTTTCTTT	CASTLGGALNTEAFF
TRBV5-4	-	TRBJ1-1	14	-	TGTGCCAGCAGCTTGGGGGGTGAGAACTCTGAAGCTTTCTTT	CASSLGGENSEAFF
TRBV30	-	TRBJ2-7	15	-	TGTGCCTGGAGTGATGGACCCTGGGGATCCTACGAGCAGTACTTC	CAWSDGPWGSYEQYF
TRBV12-5	-	TRBJ2-4	17	-	TGTGCTAGTGGTTTGGTACTAGGACACTTAGCCAAAAACATTCAGTACTTC	CASGLVLGHLAKNIQYF
TRBV7-6	-	TRBJ1-1	13	few	TGTGCCAGCAGCCAGACAGTGAACACTGAAGCTTTCTTT	CASSQTVNTEAFF
TRBV28	TRBD2	TRBJ2-1	17	medium-sized	TGTGCCAGCAGTTCCATGGAGACTAGCTGGGAGAACAATGAGCAGTTCTTC	CASSSMETSWENNEQFF
TRBV19	-	TRBJ2-3	13	-	TGTGCCAGCTCTCTGGGGGGCACAGATACGCAGTATTTT	CASSLGGTDTQYF
TRBV4-2	-	TRBJ1-1	14	-	TGTGCCAGCAGCCAGAGGGGGGCCGACACTGAAGCTTTCTTT	CASSQRGADTEAFF
TRBV29-1	-	TRBJ1-2	13	few	TGCAGCGTTGAGTCCCAGATTAACTATGGCTACACCTTC	CSVESQINYGYTF